The 32 T cell receptor beta chains in this list originate from one sample, sequenced in a study of blood T cell repertoires in COVID-19. Assay: immunoSEQ multiplex PCR; the TCRdb copy retains only in-frame clones and omits some. The table lists 330,000 or so clones, more than 70% of them singletons, with approximately 0.93% in the top ten. Sequencing was carried out using PBMCs or T cells enriched from blood (not recorded which). The receptors stem from a woman aged 25 to 39 who had been exposed to COVID-19.

The rearrangement joins TRBV5-1 to TRBJ2-7, with D possibly being TRBD2 (6 bases). The CDR3 is 17 residues long. Germline V gives CDR1 SGHRS, CDR2 YFSETQ. The germline V and J ends were trimmed by 0 bases and 6 bases, with 22 bases remaining between them. CDR3 DNA sequence: TGCGCCAGCAGCTTGGAGGTTCTCGGCGGGGTAGTGGGCGAGCAGTACTTC. This gives the protein CASSLEVLGGVVGEQYF.

The rearrangement links TRBV28 to TRBJ1-6; 10 bases agree with TRBD1. The CDR3 totals 14 residues. Trimming took 5 bases from V and 11 from J; bases not matched to a gene: 6. The germline CDR1 and CDR2 sequences are MDHEN and SYDVKM. In DNA, the CDR3 is TGTGCCAGCAGTCCCGGGACAGGGGTAACACCCCTCCACTTT. This translates into CASSPGTGVTPLHF.

This rearrangement joins TRBV20-1 to TRBJ1-2; D is ambiguous. CDR3 size: 11 residues. V lost 1 base and J lost 8, with 8 bases in between. CDR1 and CDR2 from the germline V gene are DFQATT and SNEGSKA (reference sequence). CDR3 nucleotide sequence: TGCAGTGCTAGAGGTAGATGGGGCTACACCTTC. The encoded protein is CSARGRWGYTF.

Turning to this clone: The sample holds other DNA sequences that translate to the same CDR3. This chain connects TRBV18 to TRBJ1-4, with D maybe TRBD1 (6 bases). The CDR3 totals 14 residues. Germline values: CDR1 KGHSH, CDR2 LQKENI. V lost 2 bases and J 4 bases, leaving 8 bases between the germline ends. The CDR3 DNA reads TGTGCCAGCTCACCAAGGGGGAGTAATGAAAAACTGTTTTTT. Its translation is CASSPRGSNEKLFF.

The chain has TRBV28 and TRBJ1-1; the match to TRBD1 covers 7 bases. V lost 6 bases and J lost 5; bases outside the gene matches: 9. Germline V gene data show CDR1 as MDHEN and CDR2 as SYDVKM. The CDR3 has 14 amino acids. The CDR3: CASRLAGQLTEAFF. In DNA, the CDR3 is TGTGCCAGCAGGCTCGCGGGACAGTTAACTGAAGCTTTCTTT.

The chain uses TRBV12-3 or TRBV12-4 and TRBJ1-1; D gene unclear. This CDR3 is built from 12 residues. Deletions cut 8 bases from V and 5 bases from J, with 12 bases between. The CDR3 DNA follows: TGTGCCAGCGGTTCCAAGGAGACTGAAGCTTTCTTT. Translation gives CASGSKETEAFF.

This chain links TRBV30 with TRBJ2-1; TRBD2 agrees at 7 bases. The CDR3 loop spans 17 amino acids. Germline CDR1 is GTSNPN and CDR2 is SVGIG (reference sequence). V lost 2 bases to trimming and J lost 0 bases; unmatched junction nucleotides: 10. Here the CDR3 DNA reads TGTGCCTGGAGTCCATCTCTCCGGGACTACTCCTACAATGAGCAGTTCTTC. The encoded protein is CAWSPSLRDYSYNEQFF.

The V gene is TRBV12-3 or TRBV12-4, the J gene TRBJ1-5; D possibly corresponds to TRBD1 (5 bases). CDR3 length equals 13 residues. V was cut by 5 bases and J by 6 bases, with 11 bases left in between. The CDR3 is CASSPRGTQPQHF. The CDR3 DNA reads TGTGCCAGCAGTCCGCGGGGGACTCAGCCCCAGCATTTT.

This clone appeared a single time. V gene TRBV18 combines with J gene TRBJ1-1; D is possibly TRBD1 (6 bases). The CDR3 length is 15 residues. The germline V gene has CDR1 KGHSH and CDR2 LQKENI. V shed 5 bases and J shed 2 bases, with 15 bases lying between them. The CDR3 region has the DNA TGTGCCAGCTCAGGACCGAGGACAGAAAACACTGAAGCTTTCTTT. This sequence encodes CASSGPRTENTEAFF.

This sequence joins TRBV7-8 and TRBJ2-7; 14 nucleotides line up with TRBD2. There are 18 residues in the CDR3. The ends lost 3 bases at V and 7 bases at J; junction bases unmatched: 14. The germline CDR1 and CDR2 sequences are SGHVS and FQNEAQ. CDR3 in amino acids: CASSFPGLAGDLFGEQYF. As DNA, the CDR3 is TGTGCCAGCAGCTTTCCGGGACTAGCGGGGGACCTTTTTGGGGAGCAGTACTTC.

This chain links TRBV9 with TRBJ2-5, with a tentative D call TRBD2 (5 bases). Germline V gene sequence: CDR1 SGDLS, CDR2 YYNGEE. There are 14 residues in the CDR3. The V end was cut by 0 bases, the J end by 4 bases, with 10 bases between. CDR3 DNA: TGTGCCAGCAGCGTAGTCGGAGAGGGAGAGACCCAGTACTTC. Translating it yields CASSVVGEGETQYF.

The genes are TRBV27 and TRBJ1-2, with 12 bases lining up with TRBD1. Looked up from germline, CDR1 is MNHEY and CDR2 is SMNVEV (reference sequence). V shed 0 bases, J shed 4 bases, and the junction held 9 bases outside the gene matches. CDR3 size: 18 residues. The CDR3 DNA follows: TGTGCCAGCAGTTTATCGGGGACAGGGGGCGCCTACCTCTATGGCTACACCTTC. Translating it yields CASSLSGTGGAYLYGYTF.

The J gene is TRBJ1-5, the V gene TRBV9; no definite D call. There are 14 residues in the CDR3. Germline V gene lookup returns CDR1 SGDLS and CDR2 YYNGEE. V lost 4 bases, J lost 10 bases, and 18 bases lay in between. CDR3 amino acids: CASSPQDSKLPQHF. For the CDR3, the DNA is TGTGCCAGCAGCCCCCAGGACTCAAAGCTACCCCAGCATTTT.

CDR3 residues: CASSGGEGLHGYTF. In DNA form, the CDR3 reads TGTGCCAGCAGTGGTGGAGAAGGACTCCATGGCTACACCTTC. V gene TRBV27 combines with J gene TRBJ1-2; no clear D gene. The germline V gene has CDR1 MNHEY and CDR2 SMNVEV (reference sequence). Deletions cut 5 bases from V and 6 bases from J, with 16 bases between. The CDR3 length is 14 residues.

CDR3 sequence: CASSSHGTPEAFF. CDR3 DNA: TGTGCCAGCAGCTCTCACGGGACACCTGAAGCTTTCTTT. V and J are TRBV28 and TRBJ1-1, with D maybe TRBD1 (6 bases). This CDR3 spans 13 amino acids. The V gene lost 6 bases and the J gene lost 6 bases, with 14 bases spanning the gap. Germline CDR1 MDHEN, CDR2 SYDVKM.

The chain joins TRBV7-8 to TRBJ2-7; 8 nucleotides align to TRBD2. The J segment lost 0 bases and the V segment lost 2 bases, leaving 12 bases of the junction unmatched. CDR1 and CDR2 from the germline V gene are SGHVS and FQNEAQ. The CDR3 covers 18 residues. In nucleotides, the CDR3 is TGTGCCAGCAGCTTACACCCTAGCGGGCAGACTAGCTCCTACGAGCAGTACTTC. It codes for CASSLHPSGQTSSYEQYF.

This clone has a single count. This chain joins TRBV24-1 and TRBJ2-6; D possibly corresponds to TRBD1 (5 bases). V was pared by 8 bases and J by 4 bases, with 8 bases between. The V gene's germline CDR1 is KGHDR and CDR2 SFDVKD. The CDR3 contains 13 residues. CDR3 region: CATKGEGANVLTF. The CDR3 nucleotides are TGTGCCACCAAAGGGGAAGGGGCCAACGTCCTGACTTTC.

V is TRBV19 and J is TRBJ2-1; tentative D call: TRBD1 (5 bases). This CDR3 region has 16 residues. Trimming took 1 base from V and 2 from J, leaving 12 bases between them. Germline V CDR1 and CDR2: LNHDA, SQIVND (reference sequence). CDR3 DNA: TGTGCCAGTAGTATAGGGAATGGGGCGGCCTACAATGAGCAGTTCTTC. Its translation: CASSIGNGAAYNEQFF. The variable domain in full, with the rest retrieved from reference TRBV19 and TRBJ2-1, is DGGITQSPKYLFRKEGQNVTLSCEQNLNHDAMYWYRQDPGQGLRLIYYSQIVNDFQKGDIAEGYSVSREKKESFPLTVTSAQKNPTAFYLCASSIGNGAAYNEQFFGPGTRLTVL.

The rearrangement joins TRBV19 to TRBJ2-3; the D gene is possibly TRBD1 (6 bases). Trimming removed 2 bases from V and 5 bases from J, with 11 bases in between. The CDR3 is made up of 14 amino acids. Germline V gives CDR1 LNHDA, CDR2 SQIVND (reference sequence). The CDR3 nucleotides are TGTGCCAGTAGTATAAGACAGGTAGTAGATACGCAGTATTTT. Its translation: CASSIRQVVDTQYF. The whole variable domain, filled in from reference TRBV19 and TRBJ2-3, reads DGGITQSPKYLFRKEGQNVTLSCEQNLNHDAMYWYRQDPGQGLRLIYYSQIVNDFQKGDIAEGYSVSREKKESFPLTVTSAQKNPTAFYLCASSIRQVVDTQYFGPGTRLTVL.

J is TRBJ2-5 and V is TRBV11-2, with 7 bases lining up with TRBD2. CDR1 SGHAT and CDR2 FQNNGV come from the germline V gene. The trim removed 1 base at V and 4 bases at J, leaving 6 bases unmatched. The CDR3 has 15 amino acids. In nucleotides, the CDR3 is TGTGCCAGCAGCTTAGGTGGAACTAGCGCAGAGACCCAGTACTTC. Translating gives CASSLGGTSAETQYF.

This clone occurred a few times. This chain connects TRBV11-2 to TRBJ2-2; maybe TRBD1 (6 bases). V was shortened by 3 bases and J by 4 bases, with 6 bases between the two germline ends. Per germline, CDR1 SGHAT and CDR2 FQNNGV. CDR3 length equals 13 residues. The CDR3 spells CASSFRGTGELFF. CDR3 coding DNA: TGTGCCAGCAGCTTCAGGGGCACCGGGGAGCTGTTTTTT.

The table lists this clone with a count of one. This rearrangement joins TRBV7-6 to TRBJ2-3; 9 positions match TRBD1. V shed 5 bases and J 3 bases; nucleotides not matched to a gene: 6. The CDR3 extends over 15 amino acids. CDR1 and CDR2 from the germline V gene are SGHVS and FNYEAQ. DNA of the CDR3: TGTGCCAGCAGCCTCGGGACAGGGTTTACAGATACGCAGTATTTT. Its translation is CASSLGTGFTDTQYF.

This sequence joins TRBV5-1 and TRBJ2-3; maybe TRBD2 (5 bases). The CDR3 contains 15 residues. Germline V gives CDR1 SGHRS, CDR2 YFSETQ. V was clipped by 2 bases and J by 3 bases, with 13 bases between them. The CDR3 is CASSFEGIGTDTQYF. As DNA, the CDR3 is TGCGCCAGCAGCTTTGAGGGTATCGGGACAGATACGCAGTATTTT.

This clone was picked up one time. The gene calls are TRBV28 and TRBJ2-7; D remains unclear. CDR3 length: 13 amino acids. The V end lost 5 bases, the J end lost 1 base, and 9 bases lay between the germline ends. Germline lookup yields CDR1 MDHEN and CDR2 SYDVKM. CDR3 region: CASSPQISYEQYF. The CDR3 nucleotides are TGTGCCAGCAGTCCCCAGATTTCCTACGAGCAGTACTTC.

This chain links TRBV5-1 with TRBJ2-1; TRBD1 agrees at 7 bases. There are 14 residues in the CDR3. The germline V gene encodes CDR1 SGHRS and CDR2 YFSETQ. The J segment lost 6 bases and the V segment lost 3 bases, leaving 6 bases of the junction unmatched. In nucleotides, the CDR3 is TGCGCCAGCAGCTCACCGCGACAGGGCAATGAGCAGTTCTTC. It yields the protein CASSSPRQGNEQFF.

The V gene is TRBV29-1, the J gene TRBJ2-7; 11 nucleotides align to TRBD2. The CDR3 consists of 17 residues. The germline CDR1 and CDR2 sequences are SQVTM and ANQGSEA. V gave up 4 bases and J gave up 4 bases; unmatched junction bases: 15. The CDR3, as DNA: TGCAGCGTTGGGTCCGCGGTTACTAGCGGGAGTCAGTACGAGCAGTACTTC. It translates to CSVGSAVTSGSQYEQYF.

This chain connects TRBV2 to TRBJ1-2; TRBD1 aligns across 12 bases. CDR1 and CDR2 (germline): SNHLY, FYNNEI. Unmatched junction bases numbered 9, after V lost 2 bases and J lost 8 bases. The CDR3 is made up of 16 amino acids. Here the CDR3 DNA reads TGTGCCAGCAGTGAAATTAGGGGACAGGGGGCAGTGGGCTACACCTTC. Protein: CASSEIRGQGAVGYTF.

J is TRBJ2-6 and V is TRBV12-1; TRBD2, as called in the table, went unchecked against the DNA. TRBV12-1 is deemed a pseudogene. The CDR3 sequence is 18 residues long. CDR3 sequence: CASSPSGRGNPGANVLTF. The CDR3 nucleotides are TGTGCCAGCAGCCCCAGCGGGAGAGGAAATCCTGGGGCCAACGTCCTGACTTTC.

Points on this clone: A read error may account for a junction end that differs from germline. The gene calls are TRBV7-7 and TRBJ2-3, with D hard to call. Germline assignment: CDR1 SSHAT and CDR2 FNYEAQ (reference sequence). The CDR3 is 16 amino acids. DNA of the CDR3: TGTGCTAGCAGCTTAGTGGCAGGCCCTAGCACAGATACGCAGTATTTT. Translated: CASSLVAGPSTDTQYF.

The genes are TRBV19 and TRBJ2-7; TRBD1 aligns across 7 bases. The CDR3 is 14 amino acids. CDR1 LNHDA and CDR2 SQIVND come from the germline V gene (reference sequence). The V gene end was trimmed by 7 bases and the J gene end by 0 bases; junction bases not matched to a gene: 6. The CDR3 DNA reads TGTGCCAGTACTCCGACAGGGCACTCCTACGAGCAGTACTTC. Protein sequence: CASTPTGHSYEQYF.

V gene TRBV28 combines with J gene TRBJ2-7; 12 bases match TRBD1. Trimming took 7 bases from V and 4 from J; bases not matched to a gene: 20. The CDR3 is 19 residues long. Germline CDR1 and CDR2: MDHEN and SYDVKM. CDR3 residues: CASTSLRDRGRVRAYEQYF. CDR3 nucleotides: TGTGCCAGCACCTCCCTCCGGGACAGGGGGCGAGTTAGGGCGTACGAGCAGTACTTC.

This clone was observed a few times. The chain uses TRBV5-6 and TRBJ2-7; TRBD2 is a possible D gene (5 bases). This CDR3 spans 14 amino acids. Germline V CDR1 and CDR2: SGHDT, YYEEEE. V gave up 2 bases and J gave up 3 bases, with 12 bases separating them. CDR3 sequence (DNA): TGTGCCAGCAGCTTCCCGGGGATAGGCTACGAGCAGTACTTC. Its protein product is CASSFPGIGYEQYF.